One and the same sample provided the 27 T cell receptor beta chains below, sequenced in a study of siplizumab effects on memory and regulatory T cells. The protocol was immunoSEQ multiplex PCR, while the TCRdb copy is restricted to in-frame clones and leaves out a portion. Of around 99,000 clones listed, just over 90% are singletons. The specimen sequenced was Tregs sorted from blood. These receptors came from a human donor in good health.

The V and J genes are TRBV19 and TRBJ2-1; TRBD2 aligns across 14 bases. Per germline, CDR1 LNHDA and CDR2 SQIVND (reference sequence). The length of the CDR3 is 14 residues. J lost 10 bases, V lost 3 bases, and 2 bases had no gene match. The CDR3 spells CASSMTSGGGEQFF. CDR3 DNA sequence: TGTGCCAGTAGTATGACTAGCGGGGGGGGCGAGCAGTTCTTC.

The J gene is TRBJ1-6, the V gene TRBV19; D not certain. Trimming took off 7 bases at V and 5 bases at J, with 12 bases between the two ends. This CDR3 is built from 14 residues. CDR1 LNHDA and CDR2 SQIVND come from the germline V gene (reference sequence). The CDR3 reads CASTPGLDNSPLHF. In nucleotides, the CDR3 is TGTGCCAGTACCCCGGGTTTGGATAATTCACCCCTCCACTTT.

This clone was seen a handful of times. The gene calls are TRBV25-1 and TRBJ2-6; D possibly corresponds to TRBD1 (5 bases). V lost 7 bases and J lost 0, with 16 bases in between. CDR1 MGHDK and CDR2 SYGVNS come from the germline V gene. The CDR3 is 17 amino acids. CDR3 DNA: TGTGCCAGCACCCCCCCCCAAGGGGCCTCTGGGGCCAACGTCCTGACTTTC. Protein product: CASTPPQGASGANVLTF. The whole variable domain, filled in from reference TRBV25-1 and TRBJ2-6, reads EADIYQTPRYLVIGTGKKITLECSQTMGHDKMYWYQQDPGMELHLIHYSYGVNSTEKGDLSSESTVSRIRTEHFPLTLESARPSHTSQYLCASTPPQGASGANVLTFGAGSRLTVL.

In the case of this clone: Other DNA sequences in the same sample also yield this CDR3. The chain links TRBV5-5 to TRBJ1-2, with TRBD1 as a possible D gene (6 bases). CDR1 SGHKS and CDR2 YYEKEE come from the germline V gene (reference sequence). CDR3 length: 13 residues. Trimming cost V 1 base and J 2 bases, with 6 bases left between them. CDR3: CASSLQGNYGYTF. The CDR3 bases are TGTGCCAGCAGCTTGCAGGGGAACTATGGCTACACCTTC.

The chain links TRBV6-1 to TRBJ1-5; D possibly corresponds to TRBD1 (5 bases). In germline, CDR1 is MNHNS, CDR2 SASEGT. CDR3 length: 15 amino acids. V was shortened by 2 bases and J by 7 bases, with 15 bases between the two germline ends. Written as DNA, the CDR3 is TGTGCCAGCAGTGAAAGGGGCGGGGCGGGCCAGCCCCAGCATTTT. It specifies CASSERGGAGQPQHF.

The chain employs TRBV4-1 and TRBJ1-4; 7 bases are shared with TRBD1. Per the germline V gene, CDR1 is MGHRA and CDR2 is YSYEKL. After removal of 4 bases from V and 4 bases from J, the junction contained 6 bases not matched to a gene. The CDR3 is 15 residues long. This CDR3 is CASSPIGTVNEKLFF. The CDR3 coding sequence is TGCGCCAGCAGCCCGATCGGGACAGTTAATGAAAAACTGTTTTTT.

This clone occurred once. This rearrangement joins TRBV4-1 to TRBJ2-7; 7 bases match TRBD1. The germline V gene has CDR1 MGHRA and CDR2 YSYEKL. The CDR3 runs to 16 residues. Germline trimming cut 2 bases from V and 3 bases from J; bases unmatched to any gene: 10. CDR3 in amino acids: CASSQIPGTESYEQYF. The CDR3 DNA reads TGCGCCAGCAGCCAAATTCCCGGGACAGAGAGCTACGAGCAGTACTTC.

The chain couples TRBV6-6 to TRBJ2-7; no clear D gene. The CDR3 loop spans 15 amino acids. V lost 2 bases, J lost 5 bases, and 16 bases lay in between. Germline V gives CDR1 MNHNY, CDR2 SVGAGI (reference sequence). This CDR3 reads CASSYPRTPVHEQYF. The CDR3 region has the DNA TGTGCCAGCAGTTACCCAAGGACCCCGGTCCACGAGCAGTACTTC.

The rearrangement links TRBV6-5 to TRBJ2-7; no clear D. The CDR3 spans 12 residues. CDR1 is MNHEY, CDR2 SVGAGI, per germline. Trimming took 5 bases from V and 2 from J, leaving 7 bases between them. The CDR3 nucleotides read TGTGCCAGCAGTGACCGGCCCTACGAGCAGTACTTC. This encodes CASSDRPYEQYF.

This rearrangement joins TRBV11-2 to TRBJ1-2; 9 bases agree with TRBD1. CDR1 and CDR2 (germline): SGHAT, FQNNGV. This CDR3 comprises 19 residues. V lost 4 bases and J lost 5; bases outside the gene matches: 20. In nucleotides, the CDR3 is TGTGCCAGCAGCTACCACTTTTCCGGGACAGGGATGGAAGGGTATGGCTACACCTTC. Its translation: CASSYHFSGTGMEGYGYTF.

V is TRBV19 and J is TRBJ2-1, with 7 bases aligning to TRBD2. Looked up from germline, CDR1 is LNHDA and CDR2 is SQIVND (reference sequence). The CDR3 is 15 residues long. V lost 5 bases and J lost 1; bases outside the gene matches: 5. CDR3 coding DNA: TGTGCCAGTAGTCGCGGGGGTAAATCCTACAATGAGCAGTTCTTC. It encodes CASSRGGKSYNEQFF.

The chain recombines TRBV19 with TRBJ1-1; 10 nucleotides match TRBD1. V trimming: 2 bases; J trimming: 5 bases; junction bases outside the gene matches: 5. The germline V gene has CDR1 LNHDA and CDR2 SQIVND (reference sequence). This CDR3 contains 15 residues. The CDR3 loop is CASSIRTGGQTEAFF. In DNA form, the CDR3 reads TGTGCCAGTAGTATACGGACAGGGGGTCAGACTGAAGCTTTCTTT. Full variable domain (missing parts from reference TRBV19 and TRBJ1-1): DGGITQSPKYLFRKEGQNVTLSCEQNLNHDAMYWYRQDPGQGLRLIYYSQIVNDFQKGDIAEGYSVSREKKESFPLTVTSAQKNPTAFYLCASSIRTGGQTEAFFGQGTRLTVV.

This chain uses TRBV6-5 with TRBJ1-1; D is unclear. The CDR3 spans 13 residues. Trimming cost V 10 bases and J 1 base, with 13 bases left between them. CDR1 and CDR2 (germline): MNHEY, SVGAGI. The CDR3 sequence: CAIDWGANTEAFF. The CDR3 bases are TGTGCCATCGACTGGGGTGCGAACACTGAAGCTTTCTTT.

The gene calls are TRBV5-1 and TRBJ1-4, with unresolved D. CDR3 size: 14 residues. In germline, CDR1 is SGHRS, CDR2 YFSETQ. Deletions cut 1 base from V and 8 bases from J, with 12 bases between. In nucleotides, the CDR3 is TGCGCCAGCAGCTTGCAGGCCTCCAGCGAAAAACTGTTTTTT. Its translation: CASSLQASSEKLFF.

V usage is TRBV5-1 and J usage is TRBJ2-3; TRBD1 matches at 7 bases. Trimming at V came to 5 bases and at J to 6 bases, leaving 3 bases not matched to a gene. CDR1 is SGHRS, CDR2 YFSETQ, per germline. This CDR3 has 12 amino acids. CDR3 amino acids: CASRQGQDTQYF. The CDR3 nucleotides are TGCGCCAGCAGGCAGGGACAGGATACGCAGTATTTT. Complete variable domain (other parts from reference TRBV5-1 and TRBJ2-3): KAGVTQTPRYLIKTRGQQVTLSCSPISGHRSVSWYQQTPGQGLQFLFEYFSETQRNKGNFPGRFSGRQFSNSRSEMNVSTLELGDSALYLCASRQGQDTQYFGPGTRLTVL.

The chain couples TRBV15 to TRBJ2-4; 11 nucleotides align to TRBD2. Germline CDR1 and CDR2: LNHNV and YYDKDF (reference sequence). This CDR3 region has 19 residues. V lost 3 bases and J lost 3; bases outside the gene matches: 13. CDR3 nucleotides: TGTGCCACCAGCAGGTATAGCGGGAGGGCCGTTTTAGTCAAAAACATTCAGTACTTC. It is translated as CATSRYSGRAVLVKNIQYF.

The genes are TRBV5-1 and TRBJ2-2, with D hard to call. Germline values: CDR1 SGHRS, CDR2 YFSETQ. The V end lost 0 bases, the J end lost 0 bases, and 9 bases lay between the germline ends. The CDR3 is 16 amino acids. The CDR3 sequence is CASSLARLTNTGELFF. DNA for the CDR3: TGCGCCAGCAGCTTGGCACGGCTCACGAACACCGGGGAGCTGTTTTTT.

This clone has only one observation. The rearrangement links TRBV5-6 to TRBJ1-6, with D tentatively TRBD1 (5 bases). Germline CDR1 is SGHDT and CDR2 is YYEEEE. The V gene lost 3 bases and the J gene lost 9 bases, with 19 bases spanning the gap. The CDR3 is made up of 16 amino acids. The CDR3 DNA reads TGTGCCAGCAGCTGGAGGGACGGGTTCGGGGTTTCACCCCTCCACTTT. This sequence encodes CASSWRDGFGVSPLHF.

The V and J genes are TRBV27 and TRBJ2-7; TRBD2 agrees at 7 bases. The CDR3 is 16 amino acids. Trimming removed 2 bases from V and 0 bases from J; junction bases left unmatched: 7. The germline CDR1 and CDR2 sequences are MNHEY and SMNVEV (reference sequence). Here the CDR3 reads CASSLGPSGSSYEQYF. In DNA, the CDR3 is TGTGCCAGCAGTTTAGGTCCTAGCGGCTCCTCCTACGAGCAGTACTTC.

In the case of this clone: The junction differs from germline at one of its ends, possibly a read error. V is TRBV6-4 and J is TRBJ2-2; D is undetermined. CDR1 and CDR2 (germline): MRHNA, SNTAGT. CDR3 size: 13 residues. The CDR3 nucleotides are TGTGCCAGCAGCGAGACACTCCCCGGCGAGCTGTTTTTT. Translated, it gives CASSETLPGELFF.

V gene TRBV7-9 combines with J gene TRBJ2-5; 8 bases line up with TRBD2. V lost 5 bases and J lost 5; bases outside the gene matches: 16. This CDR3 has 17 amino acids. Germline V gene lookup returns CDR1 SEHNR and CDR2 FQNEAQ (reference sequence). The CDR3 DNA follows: TGTGCCAGCAGCCCTAAGGTTGTAGCGGGATCGGGGGAGACCCAGTACTTC. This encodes CASSPKVVAGSGETQYF.

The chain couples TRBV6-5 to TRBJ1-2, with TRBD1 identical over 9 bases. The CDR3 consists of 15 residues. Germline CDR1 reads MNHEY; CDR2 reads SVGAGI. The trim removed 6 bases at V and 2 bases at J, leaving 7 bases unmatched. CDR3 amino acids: CASSRTGGGNYGYTF. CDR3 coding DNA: TGTGCCAGCAGCCGCACAGGGGGCGGGAACTATGGCTACACCTTC.

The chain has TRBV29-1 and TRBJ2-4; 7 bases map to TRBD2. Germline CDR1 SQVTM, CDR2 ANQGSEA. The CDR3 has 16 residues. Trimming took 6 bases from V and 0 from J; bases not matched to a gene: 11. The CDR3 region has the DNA TGCAGCGTCCGGGGGGAGGCCGGTCAAGCCAAAAACATTCAGTACTTC. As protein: CSVRGEAGQAKNIQYF. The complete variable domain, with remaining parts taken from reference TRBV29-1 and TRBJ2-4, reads SAVISQKPSRDICQRGTSLTIQCQVDSQVTMMFWYRQQPGQSLTLIATANQGSEATYESGFVIDKFPISRPNLTFSTLTVSNMSPEDSSIYLCSVRGEAGQAKNIQYFGAGTRLSVL.

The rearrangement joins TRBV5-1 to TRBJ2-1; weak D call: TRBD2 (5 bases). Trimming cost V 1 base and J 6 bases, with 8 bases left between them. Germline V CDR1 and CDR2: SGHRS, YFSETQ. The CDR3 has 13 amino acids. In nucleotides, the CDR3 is TGCGCCAGCAGCTTGATCGGGATCAATGAGCAGTTCTTC. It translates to CASSLIGINEQFF.

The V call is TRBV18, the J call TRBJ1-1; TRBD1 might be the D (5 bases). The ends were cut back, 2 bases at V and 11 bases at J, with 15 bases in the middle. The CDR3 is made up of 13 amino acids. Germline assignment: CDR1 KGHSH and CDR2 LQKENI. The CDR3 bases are TGTGCCAGCTCACCAGATAAGGGGATGATGGCTTTCTTT. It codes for CASSPDKGMMAFF.

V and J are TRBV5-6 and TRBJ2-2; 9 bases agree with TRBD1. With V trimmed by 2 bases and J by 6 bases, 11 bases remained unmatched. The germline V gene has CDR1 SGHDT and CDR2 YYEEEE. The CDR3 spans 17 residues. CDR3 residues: CASSFLQGALKAGELFF. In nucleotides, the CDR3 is TGTGCCAGCAGCTTTTTACAGGGGGCCTTGAAGGCCGGGGAGCTGTTTTTT.

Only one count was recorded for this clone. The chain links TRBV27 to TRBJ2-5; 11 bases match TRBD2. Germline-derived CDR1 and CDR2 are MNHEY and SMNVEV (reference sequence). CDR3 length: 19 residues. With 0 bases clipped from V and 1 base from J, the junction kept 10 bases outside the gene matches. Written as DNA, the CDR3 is TGTGCCAGCAGTTTATCGTCCCTAGCGGGGGGTCTTCCCCAAGAGACCCAGTACTTC. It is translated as CASSLSSLAGGLPQETQYF.